The clone carrying this TCR beta chain was detected a few times. The data originate from a study of TIL therapy for anti-PD-1-resistant metastatic lung cancer. About the study: Patients had a median age of almost 55 years (range roughly 38-75). Tumors carried a median 1.5 non-synonymous mutations per megabase.

The immunoSEQ assay was v3. Survey-level samples got approximately 1.8 million read pairs; deep-level samples got about 5-6.5 million. The repertoire was sequenced with immunoSEQ multiplex PCR; TCRdb's copy has only in-frame clones and lacks some. Of about 36,000 clones in the sample, less than 75% were seen once. Time point given: pre-treatment sample, taken before nivolumab and TIL therapy. Trimming left V 1 base short and J 4 bases short, with 11 bases between. In germline, CDR1 is SGHVS, CDR2 FNYEAQ. CDR3 length equals 14 residues. This sample comprised blood, obtained at baseline. This clonotype originated in a person aged 25 to 79 with non-small cell lung cancer. The rearrangement links TRBV7-6 to TRBJ2-7; unclear D gene. The CDR3 sequence is CASSLVRHPYEQYF. CDR3 coding DNA: TGTGCCAGCAGCTTAGTACGACACCCATACGAGCAGTACTTC.